The rows below give T cell receptor beta chains drawn from one sample of a study of cytomegalovirus exposure and HLA in healthy donors. Method: immunoSEQ multiplex PCR; TCRdb's copy keeps in-frame clones and lacks some. The sample contains approximately 170,000 clones, more than 65% of which appear only once. The sample was PBMCs. Receptors originate from a man younger than 30 in good health and CMV-seropositive. Both conserved end residues are part of each CDR3. D genes are given only for firm matches. The listing skips clone size in some rows; elsewhere it reads once, few, many or a size class.

J gene | V gene | CDR3 length | clone size | D gene | CDR3 DNA | CDR3 protein
TRBJ2-1 | TRBV11-2 | 16 | NA | NA | TGTGCCAGCAGGACCCTAGGAGGGCGGTTCTACAATGAGCAGTTCTTC | CASRTLGGRFYNEQFF
TRBJ2-2 | TRBV25-1 | 15 | NA | TRBD1 | TGTGCCAGCAGGGGACAGTTGGGGGACACCGGGGAGCTGTTTTTT | CASRGQLGDTGELFF
TRBJ2-1 | TRBV28 | 13 | NA | NA | TGTGCCAGCAGTCCCCCCCGGGACAATGAGCAGTTCTTC | CASSPPRDNEQFF
TRBJ1-1 | TRBV10-3 | 14 | NA | NA | TGTGCCATCAGCCCAGGGGAAATGAACACTGAAGCTTTCTTT | CAISPGEMNTEAFF
TRBJ1-4 | TRBV15 | 14 | NA | TRBD1 | TGTGCCACCAGCAGAGGGGGACAGAATGAAAAACTGTTTTTT | CATSRGGQNEKLFF
TRBJ1-5 | TRBV28 | 13 | NA | TRBD1 | TGTGCCAGTAGGGGACAGAGCAATCAGCCCCAGCATTTT | CASRGQSNQPQHF
TRBJ1-2 | TRBV30 | 14 | once | NA | TGTGCCTGGAGTGTCGACAGCCTTAACTATGGCTACACCTTC | CAWSVDSLNYGYTF
TRBJ1-2 | TRBV2 | 13 | NA | TRBD1 | TGTGCCAGCAGGGGGGACAGCCTCTATGGCTACACCTTC | CASRGDSLYGYTF
TRBJ1-1 | TRBV27 | 15 | NA | NA | TGTGCCAGCAGTAAGGGGTCCCGCACGGGCACTGAAGCTTTCTTT | CASSKGSRTGTEAFF
TRBJ1-4 | TRBV2 | 15 | NA | NA | TGTGCCAGCATCGATATTTTACAGGGCCGGGAAAAACTGTTTTTT | CASIDILQGREKLFF
TRBJ2-3 | TRBV10-2 | 16 | NA | TRBD2 | TGCGCCAGCAAAGGACTAGCGGGACTTGCCACAGATACGCAGTATTTT | CASKGLAGLATDTQYF
TRBJ2-5 | TRBV10-3 | 13 | NA | NA | TGTGCCATCAGTAGGGGGTTCCAAGAGACCCAGTACTTC | CAISRGFQETQYF
TRBJ1-2 | TRBV6-1 | 13 | once | NA | TGTGCCAGCAGTGAACTGCGGCAGGGGAGCTACACCTTC | CASSELRQGSYTF
TRBJ1-4 | TRBV5-8 | 14 | NA | NA | TGTGCCAGCAGCCCGCGGACTAGGGGGGAAAAACTGTTTTTT | CASSPRTRGEKLFF
TRBJ2-5 | TRBV28 | 13 | NA | TRBD1 | TGTGCCAGCACCCTTGGAGAGGGGGCGACCCAGTACTTC | CASTLGEGATQYF
TRBJ2-1 | TRBV19 | 14 | NA | NA | TGTGCCAGTAGTTCTTGGACAGCTTTCAATGAGCAGTTCTTC | CASSSWTAFNEQFF
TRBJ2-2 | TRBV25-1 | 17 | NA | TRBD2 | TGTGCCAGCTCAGGACTAGCGGGGGGCGGCGGGACCGGGGAGCTGTTTTTT | CASSGLAGGGGTGELFF
TRBJ2-5 | TRBV6-6 | 15 | NA | NA | TGTGCCAGCAGAGCGGCCAGGACAGACCAAGAGACCCAGTACTTC | CASRAARTDQETQYF
TRBJ2-2 | TRBV28 | 16 | NA | NA | TGTGCCAGCAGTTTAGGAGGGAGGAGGCGAACCGGGGAGCTGTTTTTT | CASSLGGRRRTGELFF
TRBJ2-1 | TRBV29-1 | 15 | NA | TRBD1 | TGCAGCGTTACAGGGGACCCCAGCTCCTACAATGAGCAGTTCTTC | CSVTGDPSSYNEQFF
TRBJ1-4 | TRBV6-5 | 15 | few | TRBD1 | TGTGCCAGCAAAAGACAGGGGGAAATTAATGAAAAACTGTTTTTT | CASKRQGEINEKLFF
TRBJ1-2 | TRBV29-1 | 14 | NA | NA | TGCAGCGTCGTTCTAGTTTATCCGGTCTATGGCTACACCTTC | CSVVLVYPVYGYTF
TRBJ1-5 | TRBV2 | 14 | few | TRBD1 | TGTGCCAGCAGCCGCGACAGGGGTACTCAGCCCCAGCATTTT | CASSRDRGTQPQHF
TRBJ2-5 | TRBV10-1 | 12 | few | NA | TGCGCCAGCCCAATGACAGTAGAGACCCAGTACTTC | CASPMTVETQYF
TRBJ2-1 | TRBV10-3 | 13 | few | TRBD2 | TGTGCCATCTCGTCGGGAGGGCTTAATGAGCAGTTCTTC | CAISSGGLNEQFF
TRBJ2-3 | TRBV7-3 | 15 | NA | TRBD2 | TGTGCCAGCAGCTCGCGGGGGGGCCGGACAGATACGCAGTATTTT | CASSSRGGRTDTQYF
TRBJ2-3 | TRBV6-1 | 14 | NA | NA | TGTGCCAGCAGGGCAGCGACTATCCCAGATACGCAGTATTTT | CASRAATIPDTQYF
TRBJ1-1 | TRBV18 | 15 | NA | NA | TGTGCCAGCTCACCACGCGAGGGATCGAACACTGAAGCTTTCTTT | CASSPREGSNTEAFF